This T cell receptor beta chain was captured by sequencing in a study of tumor-infiltrating lymphocytes in primary liver carcinoma. At the level of the study: These patients were men and women whose ages were 30 to 69 years. Regardless of tissue type, samples showed similar yields of roughly 3.5 to 7.5 million productive TCRbeta reads.

As regards this clonotype: Its target is unknown.

Researchers generated TCR beta cDNA from approximately 450 ng of total RNA, relying on a constant-region primer. Amplification in three nested multiplex PCR rounds with slightly modified ARM-PCR gave rise to TCR beta libraries. PCR rounds one and two used TRBV1-TRBV30 forward primers with a C-beta reverse primer for 10 cycles each. Each CDR3 protein is one row after TCRdb ran MiXCR on the multiplex PCR reads. The sample lists around 60,000 distinct CDR3 sequences, roughly two thirds occurring once. Germline-derived CDR1 and CDR2 are SQVTM and ANQGSEA. V was pared by 2 bases and J by 5 bases, with 7 bases of the junction left unmatched. The CDR3 sequence is 15 residues long. General study results and limits: Tumor-adjacent and tumor-blood pairs overlapped less than tumor region pairs did.

Investigators took RNA and DNA out together from 20-30 mg of unsorted bulk tissue. The patients had histopathologically diagnosed primary liver carcinoma, and their disease was treated by surgical resection. V is TRBV29-1 and J is TRBJ2-5; 11 bases are shared with TRBD1. Sequencing input: liver tumor tissue from sampling region 4. Subset: tumor region T4, right-lateral pole. The receptor's source is a man in his forties or fifties with primary liver carcinoma and hepatitis B virus infection. Here the CDR3 reads CSVEMDRGRVETQYF. The CDR3 DNA sequence: TGCAGCGTTGAAATGGACAGGGGGCGGGTTGAGACCCAGTACTTC.